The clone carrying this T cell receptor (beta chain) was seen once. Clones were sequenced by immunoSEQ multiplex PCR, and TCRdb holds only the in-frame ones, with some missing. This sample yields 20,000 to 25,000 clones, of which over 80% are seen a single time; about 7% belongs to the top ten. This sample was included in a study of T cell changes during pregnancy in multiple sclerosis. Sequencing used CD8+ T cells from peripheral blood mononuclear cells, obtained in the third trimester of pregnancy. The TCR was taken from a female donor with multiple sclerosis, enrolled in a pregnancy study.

CDR3 loop: CASSSGLAGMNTQYF. The CDR3 DNA reads TGTGCCAGCAGCTCCGGACTAGCGGGGATGAATACGCAGTATTTT. The chain uses TRBV7-6 and TRBJ2-3, with 12 bases aligning to TRBD2. This CDR3 contains 15 residues. Trimming removed 4 bases from V and 7 bases from J; junction bases left unmatched: 6. Germline V gives CDR1 SGHVS, CDR2 FNYEAQ.